This T cell receptor (beta chain) derives from a study of response to subunit inactivated influenza vaccine. TCRdb called the RT-PCR reads again in MiXCR, with one record for every CDR3 protein. The sample yields roughly 700,000 distinct CDR3 sequences, roughly 14% seen once. Findings and limits, study-wide: New T cells are recruited in small numbers by each seasonal influenza vaccination, according to the authors' suggestion.

This clonotype has just a few counts. Its matching antigen is unknown. Germline V lookup: CDR1 SEHNR, CDR2 FQNEAQ (reference sequence). This CDR3 spans 13 amino acids. The V and J ends lost 10 bases and 5 bases, in that order; junction bases with no gene match: 9. The chain uses TRBV7-9 and TRBJ2-5, with 8 positions matching TRBD1. This specimen consisted of PBMCs from blood, obtained 14 days before vaccination. The sequence came from a man between 45 and 60 years old who received an inactivated influenza vaccine. The CDR3 spells CAIIRQGRETQYF. CDR3 nucleotide sequence: TGTGCCATAATAAGACAGGGGCGGGAGACCCAGTACTTC.